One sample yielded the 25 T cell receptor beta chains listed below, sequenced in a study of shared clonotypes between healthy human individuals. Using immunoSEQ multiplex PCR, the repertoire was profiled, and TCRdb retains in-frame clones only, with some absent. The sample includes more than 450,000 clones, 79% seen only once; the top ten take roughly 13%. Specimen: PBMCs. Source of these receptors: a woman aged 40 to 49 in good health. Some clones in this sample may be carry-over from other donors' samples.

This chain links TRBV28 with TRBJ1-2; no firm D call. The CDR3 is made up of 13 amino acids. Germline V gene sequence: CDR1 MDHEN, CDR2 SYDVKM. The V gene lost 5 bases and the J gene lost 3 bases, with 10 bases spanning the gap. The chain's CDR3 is CASSGPGDYGYTF. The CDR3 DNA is TGTGCCAGCAGTGGACCTGGGGACTATGGCTACACCTTC.

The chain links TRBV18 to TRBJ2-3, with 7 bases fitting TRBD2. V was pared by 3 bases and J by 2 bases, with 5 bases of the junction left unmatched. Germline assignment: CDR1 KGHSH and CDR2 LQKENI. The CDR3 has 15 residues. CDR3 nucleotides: TGTGCCAGCTCACCGCTAGCGGCTACCACAGATACGCAGTATTTT. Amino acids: CASSPLAATTDTQYF.

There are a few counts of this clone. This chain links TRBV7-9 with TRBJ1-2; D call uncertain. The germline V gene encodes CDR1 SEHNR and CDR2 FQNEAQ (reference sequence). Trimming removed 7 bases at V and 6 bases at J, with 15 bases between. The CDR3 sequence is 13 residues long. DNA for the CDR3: TGTGCCAGCACCCCAAGCCGAGGGAATGGCTACACCTTC. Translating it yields CASTPSRGNGYTF. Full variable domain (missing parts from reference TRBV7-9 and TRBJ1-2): DTGVSQNPRHKITKRGQNVTFRCDPISEHNRLYWYRQTLGQGPEFLTYFQNEAQLEKSRLLSDRFSAERPKGSFSTLEIQRTEQGDSAMYLCASTPSRGNGYTFGSGTRLTVV.

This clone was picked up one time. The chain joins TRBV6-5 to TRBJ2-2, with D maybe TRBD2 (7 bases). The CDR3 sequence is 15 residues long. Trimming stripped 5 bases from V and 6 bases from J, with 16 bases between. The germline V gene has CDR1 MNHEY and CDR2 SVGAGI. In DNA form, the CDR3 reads TGTGCCAGCAGTCTGGGGGGGGGCCTCGCCGGGGAGCTGTTTTTT. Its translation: CASSLGGGLAGELFF.

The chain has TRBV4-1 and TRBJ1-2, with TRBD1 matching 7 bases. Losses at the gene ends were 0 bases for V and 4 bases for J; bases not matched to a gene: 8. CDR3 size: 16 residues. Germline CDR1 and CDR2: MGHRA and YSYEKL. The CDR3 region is CASSQDQQGRIYGYTF. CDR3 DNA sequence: TGCGCCAGCAGCCAAGATCAACAGGGGAGAATCTATGGCTACACCTTC.

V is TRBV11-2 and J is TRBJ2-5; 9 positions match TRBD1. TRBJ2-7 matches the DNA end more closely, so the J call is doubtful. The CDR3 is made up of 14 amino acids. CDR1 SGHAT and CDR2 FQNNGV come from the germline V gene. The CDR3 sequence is CASSHGTGFYEQYF. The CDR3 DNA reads TGTGCCAGCAGCCACGGGACAGGGTTCTACGAGCAGTACTTC.

This CDR3 is CASSTQTKLVDTQYF. CDR3 nucleotide sequence: TGTGCCAGCAGTACTCAAACAAAGCTAGTAGATACGCAGTATTTT. This chain joins TRBV27 and TRBJ2-3; D is ambiguous. This CDR3 comprises 15 residues. Trimming cost V 5 bases and J 5 bases, with 17 bases left between them. Germline CDR1 reads MNHEY; CDR2 reads SMNVEV (reference sequence).

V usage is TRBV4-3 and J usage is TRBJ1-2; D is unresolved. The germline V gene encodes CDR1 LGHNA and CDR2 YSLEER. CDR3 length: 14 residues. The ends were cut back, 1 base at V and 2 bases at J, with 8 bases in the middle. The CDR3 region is CASSQGTNNYGYTF. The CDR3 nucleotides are TGCGCCAGCAGCCAAGGGACCAACAACTATGGCTACACCTTC.

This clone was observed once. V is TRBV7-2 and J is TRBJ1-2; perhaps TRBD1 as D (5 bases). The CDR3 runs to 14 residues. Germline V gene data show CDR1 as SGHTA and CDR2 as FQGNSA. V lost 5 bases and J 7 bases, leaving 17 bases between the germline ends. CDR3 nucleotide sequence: TGTGCCAGCAGCCTGGACACCGCGCTTCGTGGCTACACCTTC. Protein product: CASSLDTALRGYTF.

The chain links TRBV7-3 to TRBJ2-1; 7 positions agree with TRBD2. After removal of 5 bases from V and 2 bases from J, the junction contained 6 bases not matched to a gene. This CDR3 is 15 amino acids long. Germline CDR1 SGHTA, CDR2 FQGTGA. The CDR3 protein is CASSPGGSPYNEQFF. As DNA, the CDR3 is TGTGCCAGCAGCCCGGGAGGAAGTCCCTACAATGAGCAGTTCTTC.

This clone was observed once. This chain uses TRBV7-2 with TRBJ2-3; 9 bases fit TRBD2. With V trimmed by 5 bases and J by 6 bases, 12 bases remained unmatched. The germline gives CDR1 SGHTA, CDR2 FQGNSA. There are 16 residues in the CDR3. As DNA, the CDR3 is TGTGCCAGCAGCCCGGGGGGCGGGAGGGGTACGGATACGCAGTATTTT. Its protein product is CASSPGGGRGTDTQYF.

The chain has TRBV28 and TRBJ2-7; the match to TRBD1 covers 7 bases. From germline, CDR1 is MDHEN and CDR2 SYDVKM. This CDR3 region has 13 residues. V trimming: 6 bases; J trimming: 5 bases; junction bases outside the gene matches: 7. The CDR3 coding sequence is TGTGCCAGCAGGTCGACAGGGACCCACGAGCAGTACTTC. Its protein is CASRSTGTHEQYF.

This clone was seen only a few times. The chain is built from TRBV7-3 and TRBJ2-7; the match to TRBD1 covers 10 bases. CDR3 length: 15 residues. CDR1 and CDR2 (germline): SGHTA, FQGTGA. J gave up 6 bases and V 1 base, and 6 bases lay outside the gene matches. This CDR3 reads CASSLKGTGVSEQYF. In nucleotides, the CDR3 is TGTGCCAGCAGCTTAAAGGGGACAGGGGTGTCCGAGCAGTACTTC.

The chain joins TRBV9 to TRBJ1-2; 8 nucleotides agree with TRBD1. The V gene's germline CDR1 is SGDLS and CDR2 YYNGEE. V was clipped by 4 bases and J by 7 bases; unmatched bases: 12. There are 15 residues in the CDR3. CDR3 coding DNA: TGTGCCAGCAGCTACCGGACAGGGAACTTTGGTGGCTACACCTTC. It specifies CASSYRTGNFGGYTF. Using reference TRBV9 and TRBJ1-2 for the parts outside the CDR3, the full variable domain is DSGVTQTPKHLITATGQRVTLRCSPRSGDLSVYWYQQSLDQGLQFLIQYYNGEERAKGNILERFSAQQFPDLHSELNLSSLELGDSALYFCASSYRTGNFGGYTFGSGTRLTVV.

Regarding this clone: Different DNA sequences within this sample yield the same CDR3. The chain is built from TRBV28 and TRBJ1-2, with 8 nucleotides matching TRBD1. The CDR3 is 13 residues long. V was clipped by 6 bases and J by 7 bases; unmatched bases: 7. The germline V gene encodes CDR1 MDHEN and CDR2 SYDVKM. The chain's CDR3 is CASRPTGVGGYTF. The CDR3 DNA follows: TGTGCCAGCAGACCGACAGGGGTCGGTGGCTACACCTTC.

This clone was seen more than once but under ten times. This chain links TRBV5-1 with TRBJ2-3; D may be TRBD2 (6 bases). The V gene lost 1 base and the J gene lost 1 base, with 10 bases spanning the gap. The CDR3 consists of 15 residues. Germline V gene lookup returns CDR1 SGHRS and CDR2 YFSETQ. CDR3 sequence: CASSLSASGTDTQYF. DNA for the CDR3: TGCGCCAGCAGCTTGAGCGCTAGCGGCACAGATACGCAGTATTTT. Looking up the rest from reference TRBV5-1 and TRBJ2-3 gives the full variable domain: KAGVTQTPRYLIKTRGQQVTLSCSPISGHRSVSWYQQTPGQGLQFLFEYFSETQRNKGNFPGRFSGRQFSNSRSEMNVSTLELGDSALYLCASSLSASGTDTQYFGPGTRLTVL.

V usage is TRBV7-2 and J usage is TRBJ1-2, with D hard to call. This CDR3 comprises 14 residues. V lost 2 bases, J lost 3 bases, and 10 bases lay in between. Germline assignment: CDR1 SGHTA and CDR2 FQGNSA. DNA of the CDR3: TGTGCCAGCAGCTTAAGTAGAATGGACTATGGCTACACCTTC. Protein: CASSLSRMDYGYTF.

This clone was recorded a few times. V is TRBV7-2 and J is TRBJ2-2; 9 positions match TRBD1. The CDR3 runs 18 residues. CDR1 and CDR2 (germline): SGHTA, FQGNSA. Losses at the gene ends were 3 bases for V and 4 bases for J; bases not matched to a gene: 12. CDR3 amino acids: CASSFRTGGAGFTGELFF. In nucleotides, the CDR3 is TGTGCCAGCAGCTTCCGTACAGGGGGCGCGGGTTTCACCGGGGAGCTGTTTTTT.

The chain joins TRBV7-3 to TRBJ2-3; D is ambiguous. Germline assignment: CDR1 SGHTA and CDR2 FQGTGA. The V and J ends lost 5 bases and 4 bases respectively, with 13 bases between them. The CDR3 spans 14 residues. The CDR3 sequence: CASSPNAASDTQYF. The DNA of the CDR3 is TGTGCCAGCAGCCCGAATGCAGCGTCAGATACGCAGTATTTT.

CDR3 sequence (DNA): TGTGCCAGCAGCCCCGGACTAGCGGGAGACGAGCAGTACTTC. It codes for CASSPGLAGDEQYF. The chain combines TRBV7-3 with TRBJ2-7; 13 nucleotides agree with TRBD2. V was pared by 5 bases and J by 5 bases, with 3 bases of the junction left unmatched. Per the germline V gene, CDR1 is SGHTA and CDR2 is FQGTGA. The CDR3 runs 14 residues.

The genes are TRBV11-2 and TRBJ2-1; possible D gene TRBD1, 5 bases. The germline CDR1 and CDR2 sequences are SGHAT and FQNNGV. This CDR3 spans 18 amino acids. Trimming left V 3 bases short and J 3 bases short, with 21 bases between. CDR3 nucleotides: TGTGCCAGCAGCTTCCCAATACCGCAGGGAATGGTCTACAATGAGCAGTTCTTC. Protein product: CASSFPIPQGMVYNEQFF.

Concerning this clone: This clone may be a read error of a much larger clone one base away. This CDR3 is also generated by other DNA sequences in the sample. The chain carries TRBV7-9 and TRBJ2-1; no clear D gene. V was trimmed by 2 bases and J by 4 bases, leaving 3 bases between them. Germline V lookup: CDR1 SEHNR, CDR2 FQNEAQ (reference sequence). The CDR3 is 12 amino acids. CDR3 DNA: TGTGCCAGCAGCTTATCATACAATGAGCAGTTCTTC. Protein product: CASSLSYNEQFF.

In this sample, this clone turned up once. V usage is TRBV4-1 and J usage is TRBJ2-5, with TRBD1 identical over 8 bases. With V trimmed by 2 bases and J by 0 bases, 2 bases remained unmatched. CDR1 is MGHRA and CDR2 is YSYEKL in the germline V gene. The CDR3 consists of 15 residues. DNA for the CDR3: TGCGCCAGCAGCCAAATGGACAGGGACCAAGAGACCCAGTACTTC. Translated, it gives CASSQMDRDQETQYF.

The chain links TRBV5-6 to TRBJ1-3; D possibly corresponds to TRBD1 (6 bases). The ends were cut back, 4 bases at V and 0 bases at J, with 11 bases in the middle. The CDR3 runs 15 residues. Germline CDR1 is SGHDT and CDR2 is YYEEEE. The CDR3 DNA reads TGTGCCAGCAGCGGACGGGACACCTCTGGAAACACCATATATTTT. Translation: CASSGRDTSGNTIYF.

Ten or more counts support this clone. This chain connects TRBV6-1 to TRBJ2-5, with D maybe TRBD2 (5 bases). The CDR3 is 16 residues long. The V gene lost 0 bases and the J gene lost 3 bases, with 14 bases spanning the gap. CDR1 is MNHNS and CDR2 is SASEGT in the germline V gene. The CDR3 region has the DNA TGTGCCAGCAGTGAAGCGCAGACGGGAACGAAAGAGACCCAGTACTTC. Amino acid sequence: CASSEAQTGTKETQYF.